The clone carrying this T cell receptor beta chain appeared a single time. Its antigen is unidentified. The final CDR3 position lacks the conserved phenylalanine or tryptophan, pointing to a likely read error. Method: immunoSEQ multiplex PCR; TCRdb's copy keeps in-frame clones and lacks some. Found here are tens of thousands of clones, around 90% of them singletons; the top ten hold approximately 0.64%. V lost 8 bases and J 3 bases, leaving 14 bases between the germline ends. CDR3 length equals 13 residues. The germline V gene encodes CDR1 GTSNPN and CDR2 SVGIG (reference sequence). Blood specimens came from baseline, cycle 4 day 1, and cycle 7 day 1. These data are taken from a study of OX40 agonist ivuxolimab in advanced cancers. Study observations and caveats: Antigen specificity remained undetermined for the expanded peripheral T cells. On average, CD8+ T cells showed a greater number of expanded clones than CD4+.

The TCR was taken from an adult with an advanced solid tumor such as melanoma, head and neck, liver or kidney cancer. The V and J genes are TRBV30 and TRBJ1-3; tentatively, D is TRBD1 (6 bases). The source was CD4+ or CD8+ T cells sorted from blood, collected in a trial of the OX40 agonist ivuxolimab. CDR3 in DNA: TGTGCCGTACAGGGTAGTTTTGGAAACACCATATATCTT. It is translated as CAVQGSFGNTIYL.